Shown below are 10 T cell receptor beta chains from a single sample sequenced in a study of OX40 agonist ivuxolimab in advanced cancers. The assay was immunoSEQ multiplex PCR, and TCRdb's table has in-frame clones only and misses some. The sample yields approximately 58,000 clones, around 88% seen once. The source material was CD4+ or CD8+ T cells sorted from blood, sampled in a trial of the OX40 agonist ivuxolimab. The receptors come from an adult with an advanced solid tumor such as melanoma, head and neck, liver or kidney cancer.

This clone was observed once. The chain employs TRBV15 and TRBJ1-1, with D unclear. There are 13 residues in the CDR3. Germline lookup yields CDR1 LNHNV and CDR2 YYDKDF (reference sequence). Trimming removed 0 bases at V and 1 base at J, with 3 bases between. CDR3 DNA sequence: TGTGCCACCAGCAGAGATAGGAACACTGAAGCTTTCTTT. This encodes CATSRDRNTEAFF.

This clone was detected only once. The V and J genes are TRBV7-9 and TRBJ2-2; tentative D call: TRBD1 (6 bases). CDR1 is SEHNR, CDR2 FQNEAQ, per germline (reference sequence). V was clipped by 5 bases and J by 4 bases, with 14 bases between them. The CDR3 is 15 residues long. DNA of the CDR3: TGTGCCAGCAGCCCTACCTACAGGGCCACCGGGGAGCTGTTTTTT. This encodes CASSPTYRATGELFF.

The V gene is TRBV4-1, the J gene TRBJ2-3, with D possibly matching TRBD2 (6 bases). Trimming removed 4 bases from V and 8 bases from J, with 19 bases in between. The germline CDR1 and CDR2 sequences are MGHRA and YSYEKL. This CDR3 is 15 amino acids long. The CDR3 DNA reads TGCGCCAGCAGCCCCTTAGGGCGGGGTGGCGGTACGCAGTATTTT. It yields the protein CASSPLGRGGGTQYF.

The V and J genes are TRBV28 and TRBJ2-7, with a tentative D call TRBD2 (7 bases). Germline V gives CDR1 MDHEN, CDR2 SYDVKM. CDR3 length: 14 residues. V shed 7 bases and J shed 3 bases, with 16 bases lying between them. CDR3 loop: CASKEGGGSYEQYF. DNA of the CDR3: TGTGCCAGCAAGGAGGGGGGGGGAAGCTACGAGCAGTACTTC.

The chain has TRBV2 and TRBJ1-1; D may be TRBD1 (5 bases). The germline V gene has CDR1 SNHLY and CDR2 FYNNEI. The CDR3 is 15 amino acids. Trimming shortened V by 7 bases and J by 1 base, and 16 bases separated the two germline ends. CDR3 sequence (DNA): TGTGCCAGCATTCTTACCGGGACGGAGAACACTGAAGCTTTCTTT. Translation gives CASILTGTENTEAFF.

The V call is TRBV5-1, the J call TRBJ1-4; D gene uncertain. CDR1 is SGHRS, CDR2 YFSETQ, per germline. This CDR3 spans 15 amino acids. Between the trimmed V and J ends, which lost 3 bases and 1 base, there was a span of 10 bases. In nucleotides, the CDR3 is TGCGCCAGCAGCTCCTATTGGGGAACTAATGAAAAACTGTTTTTT. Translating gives CASSSYWGTNEKLFF.

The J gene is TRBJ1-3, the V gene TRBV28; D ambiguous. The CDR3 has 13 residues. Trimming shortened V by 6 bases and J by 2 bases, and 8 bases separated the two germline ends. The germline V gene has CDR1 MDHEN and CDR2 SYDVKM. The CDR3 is CASRRAPGNTIYF. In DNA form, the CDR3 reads TGTGCCAGCAGAAGGGCGCCTGGAAACACCATATATTTT.

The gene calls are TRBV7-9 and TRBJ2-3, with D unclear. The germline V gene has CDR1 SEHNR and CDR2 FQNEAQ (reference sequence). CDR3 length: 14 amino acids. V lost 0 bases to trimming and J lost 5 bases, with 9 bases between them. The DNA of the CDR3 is TGTGCCAGCAGCTTAGCGGGCGGTAGAGATACGCAGTATTTT. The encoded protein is CASSLAGGRDTQYF.

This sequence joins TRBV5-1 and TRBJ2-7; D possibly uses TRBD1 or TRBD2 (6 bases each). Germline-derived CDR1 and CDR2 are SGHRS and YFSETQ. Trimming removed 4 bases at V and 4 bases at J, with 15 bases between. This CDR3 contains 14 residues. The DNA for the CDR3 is TGCGCCAGCAGCGCACAGGGAGGAGGGTACGAGCAGTACTTC. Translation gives CASSAQGGGYEQYF.

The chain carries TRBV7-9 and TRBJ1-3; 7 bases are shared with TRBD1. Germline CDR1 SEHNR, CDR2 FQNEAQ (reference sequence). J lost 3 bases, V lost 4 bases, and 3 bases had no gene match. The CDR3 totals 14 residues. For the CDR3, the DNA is TGTGCCAGCAGCTCTTACAGGGGTGGAAACACCATATATTTT. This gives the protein CASSSYRGGNTIYF.